One and the same sample provided the 28 T cell receptor beta chains below, sequenced in a study of post-analysis software for immune sequencing data (dated by TCRdb to 2014 to 2015). What these receptors recognize is not known. Here is what the overall study found, with its caveats: Patients showed significantly higher frequencies than controls for roughly 5 TRBV segments, among them TRBV5-6, TRBV5-1 and TRBV20-1.

Preparation of the library involved PCR. For sequencing, an Illumina HiSeq 2500 was employed. To reduce PCR and sequencing biases, unique molecular identifiers were incorporated into the TCR beta cDNA libraries. TCRdb itself trimmed the public reads at Q25 with fastp, ran MiXCR and retained productive beta chains. Entries that share a CDR3 protein sequence are merged under the most common genes and DNA. The sample table lists hundreds of thousands of distinct CDR3 sequences, roughly three fifths of them with a count of one. The ten largest make up roughly 12% of the sample. Input material: blood. These receptors were taken from a girl aged 2 to 10 with multiple sclerosis.

This clonotype was detected only a few times. CDR3 nucleotides: TGCAGTGCCCTGAAGACTAGCGGGGCACTAGCCAAAAACATTCAGTACTTC. It specifies CSALKTSGALAKNIQYF. The V call is TRBV20-1, the J call TRBJ2-4, with 11 bases aligning to TRBD2. The V gene's germline CDR1 is DFQATT and CDR2 SNEGSKA (reference sequence). The J segment lost 0 bases and the V segment lost 6 bases, leaving 10 bases of the junction unmatched. CDR3 length equals 17 residues.

The J gene is TRBJ2-1, the V gene TRBV4-3; D remains ambiguous. There are 17 residues in the CDR3. The V end was cut by 1 base, the J end by 0 bases, with 13 bases between. Germline assignment: CDR1 LGHNA and CDR2 YSLEER. The CDR3: CASSQVRVSSSYNEQFF. CDR3 nucleotide sequence: TGCGCCAGCAGCCAAGTACGTGTCTCGAGCTCCTACAATGAGCAGTTCTTC.

This clonotype turned up a few times. The CDR3 DNA sequence: TGCAGCGTCCTGTCGACAGGGAGCGGCTATGGCTACACCTTC. Amino acid sequence: CSVLSTGSGYGYTF. This rearrangement joins TRBV29-1 to TRBJ1-2; 7 bases align to TRBD1. The CDR3 covers 14 residues. Looked up from germline, CDR1 is SQVTM and CDR2 is ANQGSEA. V shed 6 bases and J 4 bases; nucleotides not matched to a gene: 11.

V is TRBV5-1 and J is TRBJ2-6, with TRBD1 identical over 7 bases. J gave up 2 bases and V 1 base, and 3 bases lay outside the gene matches. CDR1 and CDR2 from the germline V gene are SGHRS and YFSETQ. CDR3 length: 16 residues. In DNA, the CDR3 is TGCGCCAGCAGCTTGAGGGACAGCACTGGGGCCAACGTCCTGACTTTC. It encodes CASSLRDSTGANVLTF. The full variable domain, completed using reference TRBV5-1 and TRBJ2-6, is KAGVTQTPRYLIKTRGQQVTLSCSPISGHRSVSWYQQTPGQGLQFLFEYFSETQRNKGNFPGRFSGRQFSNSRSEMNVSTLELGDSALYLCASSLRDSTGANVLTFGAGSRLTVL.

The rearrangement joins TRBV29-1 to TRBJ2-1; D possibly matches TRBD1 or TRBD2 (5 bases each). Germline-derived CDR1 and CDR2 are SQVTM and ANQGSEA. This CDR3 comprises 13 residues. V lost 6 bases and J 7 bases, leaving 16 bases between the germline ends. CDR3 sequence: CSVTGTGLNEQFF. CDR3 coding DNA: TGCAGCGTCACCGGGACGGGGCTAAATGAGCAGTTCTTC.

This clonotype was recorded a few times. The chain links TRBV5-1 to TRBJ1-2; D call uncertain. Germline loops: CDR1 SGHRS, CDR2 YFSETQ. Trimming took 4 bases from V and 0 from J, leaving 10 bases between them. The CDR3 is 14 residues long. The CDR3 is CASSVDGSNYGYTF. For the CDR3, the DNA is TGCGCCAGCAGCGTGGACGGTTCTAACTATGGCTACACCTTC. Full variable domain (rest looked up from reference TRBV5-1 and TRBJ1-2): KAGVTQTPRYLIKTRGQQVTLSCSPISGHRSVSWYQQTPGQGLQFLFEYFSETQRNKGNFPGRFSGRQFSNSRSEMNVSTLELGDSALYLCASSVDGSNYGYTFGSGTRLTVV.

This chain joins TRBV11-2 and TRBJ1-2; maybe TRBD1 (5 bases). V gave up 4 bases and J gave up 0 bases, with 12 bases separating them. The CDR3 is made up of 15 amino acids. Germline CDR1 is SGHAT and CDR2 is FQNNGV. The CDR3 is CASSSGLFSNYGYTF. The CDR3 DNA sequence: TGTGCCAGCAGCTCGGGACTATTCTCTAACTATGGCTACACCTTC. The variable domain in full, with the rest retrieved from reference TRBV11-2 and TRBJ1-2, is EAGVAQSPRYKIIEKRQSVAFWCNPISGHATLYWYQQILGQGPKLLIQFQNNGVVDDSQLPKDRFSAERLKGVDSTLKIQPAKLEDSAVYLCASSSGLFSNYGYTFGSGTRLTVV.

The J gene is TRBJ1-2, the V gene TRBV7-9, with D maybe TRBD1 (5 bases). The CDR3 is made up of 12 amino acids. Germline values: CDR1 SEHNR, CDR2 FQNEAQ (reference sequence). Between the trimmed V and J ends, which lost 5 bases and 6 bases, there was a span of 10 bases. The CDR3 is CASSPEGDGYTF. In nucleotides, the CDR3 is TGTGCCAGCAGCCCCGAAGGGGATGGCTACACCTTC.

The chain is built from TRBV20-1 and TRBJ2-1, with 9 bases that match TRBD1. The V segment lost 6 bases and the J segment 5 bases; nucleotides outside the gene matches: 11. Germline V CDR1 and CDR2: DFQATT, SNEGSKA (reference sequence). CDR3 length equals 15 residues. The CDR3 region is CSAVDGTGLDNEQFF. DNA for the CDR3: TGCAGTGCAGTTGACGGGACAGGGTTGGACAATGAGCAGTTCTTC.

This clonotype was counted a few times. Here the CDR3 DNA reads TGTGCCAGCAGCTTAGCCGTCCTAGTGGGCAATGAGCAGTTCTTC. This sequence encodes CASSLAVLVGNEQFF. This chain links TRBV7-2 with TRBJ2-1; no clear D gene. This CDR3 contains 15 residues. Trimming removed 0 bases at V and 6 bases at J, with 12 bases between. The germline V gene encodes CDR1 SGHTA and CDR2 FQGNSA. Drawing the rest from reference TRBV7-2 and TRBJ2-1, the complete variable domain is GAGVSQSPSNKVTEKGKDVELRCDPISGHTALYWYRQSLGQGLEFLIYFQGNSAPDKSGLPSDRFSAERTGGSVSTLTIQRTQQEDSAVYLCASSLAVLVGNEQFFGPGTRLTVL.

On this clonotype: This may stem from a read error, because a much larger clone lies one nucleotide away. The V and J genes are TRBV11-2 and TRBJ2-3, with a weak D call TRBD2 (5 bases). V was pared by 3 bases and J by 2 bases, with 9 bases between. This CDR3 comprises 14 residues. Germline CDR1 is SGHAT and CDR2 is FQNNGV. CDR3 sequence (DNA): TGTGCCAGCAGCTTTGGGAGCCACACAGATACGCAGTATTTT. Translating it yields CASSFGSHTDTQYF.

This rearrangement joins TRBV4-1 to TRBJ2-1; 12 bases align to TRBD2. Germline values: CDR1 MGHRA, CDR2 YSYEKL. Trimming at V came to 3 bases and at J to 4 bases, leaving 4 bases not matched to a gene. This CDR3 region has 16 residues. The CDR3 coding sequence is TGCGCCAGCAGCCACCTACTAGCGGGAGGTTACAATGAGCAGTTCTTC. It translates to CASSHLLAGGYNEQFF.

The chain uses TRBV2 and TRBJ2-7; D gene ambiguous. Deletions cut 6 bases from V and 1 base from J, with 19 bases between. The CDR3 runs to 16 residues. From germline, CDR1 is SNHLY and CDR2 FYNNEI. The CDR3: CASRGPGVVGSYEQYF. For the CDR3, the DNA is TGTGCCAGCAGGGGCCCTGGGGTAGTGGGGTCCTACGAGCAGTACTTC.

V is TRBV5-1 and J is TRBJ2-7, with a tentative D call TRBD2 (5 bases). The J call may be mistaken, given a closer DNA end match to TRBJ2-5. The CDR3 has 15 residues. Germline V lookup: CDR1 SGHRS, CDR2 YFSETQ. CDR3 DNA: TGCGCCAGCAGCTTGGCACTAGGGAACCAAGAGACCCAGTACTTC. Translated: CASSLALGNQETQYF.

This clonotype was seen more than once but under ten times. The V gene is TRBV6-5, the J gene TRBJ2-5; 7 bases match TRBD2. The V gene's germline CDR1 is MNHEY and CDR2 SVGAGI. V dropped 7 bases and J dropped 0; count of bases not matched to a gene: 5. This CDR3 is 14 amino acids long. The CDR3 DNA is TGTGCCAGCACGGCGGGAGTTTACCAAGAGACCCAGTACTTC. Translated, it gives CASTAGVYQETQYF.

This clonotype has just a few counts. The chain couples TRBV29-1 to TRBJ2-3, with 12 bases lining up with TRBD2. CDR1 is SQVTM and CDR2 is ANQGSEA in the germline V gene. The CDR3 has 14 residues. J gave up 5 bases and V 7 bases, and 7 bases lay outside the gene matches. CDR3 in amino acids: CSAATSGSRDTQYF. The CDR3 DNA reads as TGCAGCGCCGCGACTAGCGGGAGTCGAGATACGCAGTATTTT.

The chain has TRBV12-3 or TRBV12-4 and TRBJ2-4; 11 bases are a match to TRBD2. V was clipped by 5 bases and J by 2 bases; unmatched bases: 5. The CDR3 has 16 residues. The CDR3 DNA sequence: TGTGCCAGCAGTATCGGACTAGCGGGTCCCAAAAACATTCAGTACTTC. This translates into CASSIGLAGPKNIQYF.

This chain joins TRBV5-4 and TRBJ2-1; D gene ambiguous. V was clipped by 0 bases and J by 8 bases, with 9 bases between them. This CDR3 has 13 amino acids. CDR1 SGHNT and CDR2 YYREEE come from the germline V gene (reference sequence). The CDR3 loop is CASSLVGAYEQFF. The CDR3 DNA reads TGTGCCAGCAGCTTGGTAGGAGCGTATGAGCAGTTCTTC. The full variable domain, rest sourced from reference TRBV5-4 and TRBJ2-1, is ETGVTQSPTHLIKTRGQQVTLRCSSQSGHNTVSWYQQALGQGPQFIFQYYREEENGRGNFPPRFSGLQFPNYSSELNVNALELDDSALYLCASSLVGAYEQFFGPGTRLTVL.

The V and J genes are TRBV7-2 and TRBJ2-5, with a weak D call TRBD2 (6 bases). Trimming pared 4 bases from V and 2 bases from J, leaving 8 bases between. Germline lookup yields CDR1 SGHTA and CDR2 FQGNSA. The CDR3 totals 13 residues. In DNA form, the CDR3 reads TGTGCCAGCAGCTCAGCGGGTCAAGAGACCCAGTACTTC. The encoded protein is CASSSAGQETQYF.

J is TRBJ2-2 and V is TRBV5-1; no definite D call. The germline V gene has CDR1 SGHRS and CDR2 YFSETQ. CDR3 length: 14 amino acids. V lost 3 bases to trimming and J lost 4 bases, with 10 bases between them. The CDR3 protein is CASSWAWVTGELFF. The CDR3 DNA follows: TGCGCCAGCAGCTGGGCATGGGTCACCGGGGAGCTGTTTTTT.

The rearrangement uses TRBV10-3 and TRBJ2-3, with 15 nucleotides matching TRBD2. Germline V gives CDR1 ENHRY, CDR2 SYGVKD. V trimming: 8 bases; J trimming: 0 bases; junction bases outside the gene matches: 6. This CDR3 is 17 amino acids long. CDR3: CAIGGLAGGPSTDTQYF. The CDR3 nucleotides are TGTGCCATCGGGGGACTAGCGGGGGGACCTAGCACAGATACGCAGTATTTT.

The chain combines TRBV27 with TRBJ2-1, with D perhaps being TRBD1 or TRBD2 (5 bases each). The CDR3 consists of 11 residues. The V end lost 8 bases, the J end lost 7 bases, and 9 bases lay between the germline ends. Per the germline V gene, CDR1 is MNHEY and CDR2 is SMNVEV (reference sequence). CDR3 nucleotide sequence: TGTGCCAGCGGGGGTCGGAATGAGCAGTTCTTC. It specifies CASGGRNEQFF.

J is TRBJ2-1 and V is TRBV7-3; no firm D call. The germline gives CDR1 SGHTA, CDR2 FQGTGA. The V end was cut by 1 base, the J end by 1 base, with 11 bases between. This CDR3 has 16 residues. In nucleotides, the CDR3 is TGTGCCAGCAGCTTAAGACGGACGGGTTCCTACAATGAGCAGTTCTTC. The encoded protein is CASSLRRTGSYNEQFF.

V usage is TRBV9 and J usage is TRBJ2-1; D gene ambiguous. The germline V gene has CDR1 SGDLS and CDR2 YYNGEE. The V end lost 0 bases, the J end lost 5 bases, and 6 bases lay between the germline ends. The CDR3 sequence is 13 residues long. CDR3 sequence: CASSVEHNNEQFF. The CDR3, as DNA: TGTGCCAGCAGCGTAGAACACAACAATGAGCAGTTCTTC. Filled out from reference TRBV9 and TRBJ2-1, the complete variable domain reads DSGVTQTPKHLITATGQRVTLRCSPRSGDLSVYWYQQSLDQGLQFLIQYYNGEERAKGNILERFSAQQFPDLHSELNLSSLELGDSALYFCASSVEHNNEQFFGPGTRLTVL.

The V and J genes are TRBV10-2 and TRBJ1-1, with D hard to call. Trimming left V 3 bases short and J 4 bases short, with 15 bases between. This CDR3 has 15 residues. Germline V gene sequence: CDR1 WSHSY, CDR2 SAAADI. The CDR3 sequence: CASSEKVTRATEAFF. CDR3 nucleotides: TGCGCCAGCAGTGAAAAGGTCACGCGGGCCACTGAAGCTTTCTTT.

This chain uses TRBV25-1 with TRBJ1-2; D not resolved. This CDR3 is built from 13 residues. Trimming pared 5 bases from V and 4 bases from J, leaving 11 bases between. Germline V gene sequence: CDR1 MGHDK, CDR2 SYGVNS. The CDR3 DNA reads TGTGCCAGCAGTCTCGCTCCCCTCTATGGCTACACCTTC. It codes for CASSLAPLYGYTF.

This clonotype was seen a few times. The V and J genes are TRBV7-9 and TRBJ2-5, with D possibly being TRBD1 or TRBD2 (7 bases each). The V end lost 5 bases, the J end lost 5 bases, and 15 bases lay between the germline ends. The CDR3 extends over 14 amino acids. The germline gives CDR1 SEHNR, CDR2 FQNEAQ (reference sequence). The CDR3 sequence is CASSADREGETQYF. The DNA of the CDR3 is TGTGCCAGCAGCGCTGACAGGGAGGGTGAGACCCAGTACTTC. The complete variable domain, with remaining parts taken from reference TRBV7-9 and TRBJ2-5, reads DTGVSQNPRHKITKRGQNVTFRCDPISEHNRLYWYRQTLGQGPEFLTYFQNEAQLEKSRLLSDRFSAERPKGSFSTLEIQRTEQGDSAMYLCASSADREGETQYFGPGTRLLVL.

V and J are TRBV6-2 or TRBV6-3 and TRBJ1-2; D gene uncertain. Germline-derived CDR1 and CDR2 are MNHEY and SVGEGT. The V gene lost 8 bases and the J gene lost 0 bases, with 10 bases spanning the gap. This CDR3 has 13 amino acids. The chain's CDR3 is CASWGWTNYGYTF. The CDR3 region has the DNA TGTGCCAGCTGGGGATGGACTAACTATGGCTACACCTTC.